Listed below are T cell receptor beta chains from one sample, sequenced in a study of blood T cell repertoires in COVID-19. Some clones are missing from TCRdb's copy, which holds only in-frame ones; the method was immunoSEQ multiplex PCR. The table lists fewer than 250,000 clones, 70% to 90% of them singletons. Sequencing used peripheral blood. All receptors derive from a woman aged 70 to 79 with active or convalescent COVID-19. Each CDR3 is given with its conserved first and last residue. D genes are given only for firm matches.

>TRBJ2-2|TRBV7-9|TRBD2
CASSLVGSGRARNTGELFF
>TRBJ2-7|TRBV6-5|-
CASSRTGGPYEQYF
>TRBJ1-1|TRBV9|TRBD1
CASSVEEGGWASEAFF
>TRBJ1-5|TRBV2|TRBD1
CASSPGTANQPQHF
>TRBJ1-2|TRBV28|TRBD1
CASRAYPGQGVDGYTF
>TRBJ2-1|TRBV27|-
CASTLIGGGNEQFF
>TRBJ2-5|TRBV6-6|TRBD2
CASSPRLGLAGGFETQYF
>TRBJ1-1|TRBV19|-
CASSMERGTNTEAFF
>TRBJ2-3|TRBV24-1|-
CATSSDSPTDTQYF
>TRBJ2-7|TRBV18|-
CASSPTYRDYEQYF
>TRBJ2-7|TRBV12-5|TRBD1
CASGHSDRGGEQYF
>TRBJ2-3|TRBV24-1|TRBD1
CATPGAGGNVSTDTQYF
>TRBJ1-5|TRBV7-9|TRBD1
CASSATGWDQPQHF
>TRBJ2-1|TRBV10-1|TRBD2
CASSGLAGGGSYNEQFF
>TRBJ1-2|TRBV10-2|-
CASSDPSYGYTF
>TRBJ2-2|TRBV15|TRBD2
CATSRDGLNRGDRELFF
>TRBJ2-7|TRBV11-2|-
CASSLLGSGYEQYF
>TRBJ2-2|TRBV27|-
CASSDSGVTGELFF
>TRBJ2-1|TRBV10-1|-
CASSESLGRNEQFF
>TRBJ2-7|TRBV6-6|-
CASSRQYEQYF
>TRBJ2-1|TRBV15|-
CATSPNYNEQFF
>TRBJ1-5|TRBV7-9|-
CASSLGDIRGQPQHF
>TRBJ1-5|TRBV28|TRBD1
CASSINRDRGWDNSNQPQHF
>TRBJ1-4|TRBV15|TRBD1
CATSREGQGVDEKLFF
>TRBJ1-5|TRBV6-5|TRBD1
CASSYSGGDQPQHF
>TRBJ2-7|TRBV28|TRBD2
CASSLGTSGRPWEQYF
>TRBJ2-5|TRBV5-6|-
CASSLDPAGTQYF
>TRBJ2-3|TRBV21-1|-
CASREGRDRGTDTQYF
>TRBJ2-2|TRBV15|-
CATSRDRFSGELFF
>TRBJ2-6|TRBV19|-
CASSIDEGSGANVLTF
>TRBJ2-3|TRBV6-6|-
CASSYGDSTDTQYF
>TRBJ2-1|TRBV5-1|TRBD2
CASSLELAGRNEQFF
>TRBJ2-5|TRBV27|-
CASSPRQAASTYQETQYF
>TRBJ1-2|TRBV5-1|-
CASSQDPGGALYGYTF
>TRBJ2-7|TRBV24-1|-
CATSDLTGEQYF
>TRBJ2-3|TRBV13|-
CASSLASSGDTQYF
>TRBJ2-7|TRBV10-1|-
CASIRYGASYEQYF
>TRBJ2-5|TRBV2|TRBD2
CASSDALPSGSLRETQYF
>TRBJ1-1|TRBV6-5|TRBD1
CASRPQQGANTEAFF
>TRBJ1-3|TRBV25-1|TRBD1
CASRGDGQGFGNTIYF
>TRBJ2-1|TRBV6-2/TRBV6-3|TRBD2
CASSPGPAGGYNEQFF